Described below is a single T cell receptor (beta chain) sequence and its context. Its recognized antigen is unknown. No clone much larger than this one lies a single base away; base qualities are absent. At one collaborating source in Seattle, patients were enrolled during active infection and were followed longitudinally through the course of disease. Each collaborating institution followed its own protocols to collect whole blood in K2EDTA tubes. For TCRbeta analysis, collaborators shipped samples in one of three forms: frozen whole blood, isolated PBMCs, or DNA extracted from either of those sample types. TCRbeta CDR3 regions were amplified from genomic DNA using the immunoSEQ Assay, a bias-controlled multiplex PCR. Per the original workflow: The number of nucleated cells in each sample was estimated by amplification of reference gene primers within the assay. To quantify the absolute abundance of each unique TCRbeta CDR3 rearrangement, sequence reads were collapsed and filtered. For each sample, productive Simpson clonality was calculated as the square root of Simpson's diversity index over productive rearrangements. TCRdb limited this immuneACCESS table to in-frame rearrangements with V and J called. A share of clones is missing; checked studies link under half to unresolved V genes, and the rest is unexplained. The D gene and trimming were derived from the DNA, and the V and J assignments and clone size from that table. The sample table lists hundreds of thousands of clones, under 90% of them with a count of one. Together, the top ten hold more than 9% of the sample.

This sample is part of a study of blood T cell repertoires in COVID-19 (dated by TCRdb to between 2020 and 2021). General notes on the study: Samples from collaborators originated in the United States, Italy and Spain and spanned both the acute and convalescent phases of COVID-19. The material from the prospective study consisted of cDNA or gDNA derived from T cells, B-cell-depleted T cells, or PBMCs. Samples came from the ongoing ImmuneRACE study (first 160 participants) plus 1,254 subjects from 6 global collaborators. A freely available public database, intended as a resource for researchers studying the immune response to SARS-CoV-2, is where the repertoires were released. The sample metadata nearly always contained a de-identified subject ID, COVID-19 status, age in years and sex. The dataset comprised deeply sampled blood TCRbeta repertoires from subjects exposed to, actively infected with, or recovered from COVID-19. Where available, HLA class I and class II types were taken from metadata supplied by the sample provider and were not determined by assay-based typing. Paper-wide results and their limitations: How much clinical and demographic metadata was included differed by source and by participant, and the metadata was provided uncurated.

The receptor was isolated from a man in his forties or fifties with COVID-19, enrolled during active disease. Sequences were obtained from peripheral blood.

CDR3 protein: CASSITTGSSSGNTIYF. The bases read TGTGCCAGCAGCATTACGACAGGATCTAGCTCTGGAAACACCATATATTTT. The rearrangement joined TRBV13 to TRBJ1-3, with a weak D call of TRBD1 (6 bases match). CDR3 length: 17 amino acids, cysteine to phenylalanine. Only the CDR3 DNA stays, 51 bases, in frame from base 1. V and J lose 5 bases and 0 bases, and a span of 17 bases separates them. Reading the germline V gene (reference sequence) gives CDR1 PRHDT and CDR2 FYEKMQ.